This T cell receptor beta chain was recovered during a study of beta chain features in type 1 diabetes. TCRB transcripts that were expressed got sequenced, as all of the isolated RNA had been reverse transcribed. Data came from immunoSEQ multiplex PCR; TCRdb stores just in-frame clones and leaves some out. The sample gives approximately 170,000 clones, 7.8% of which show up once; around 0.94% is in the top ten. This clone has just one count. Antigen unknown. Unmatched junction bases numbered 10, after V lost 2 bases and J lost 1 base. The CDR3 has 18 amino acids. Germline lookup yields CDR1 SGHNT and CDR2 YYREEE (reference sequence). Study-level points and caveats: Type 1 diabetes patients had moderately but significantly shorter TCRB CDR3s in all four CD4+ subsets.

The sample was central memory CD4+ T cells from blood. The chain is built from TRBV5-4 and TRBJ2-3, with 10 bases matching TRBD2. The receptor was isolated from a woman in her thirties or forties with type 1 diabetes. This CDR3 reads CASSFYTGTSAGTDTQYF. The CDR3 nucleotides read TGTGCCAGCAGCTTTTATACCGGGACTAGCGCGGGCACAGATACGCAGTATTTT. Full variable domain (rest looked up from reference TRBV5-4 and TRBJ2-3): ETGVTQSPTHLIKTRGQQVTLRCSSQSGHNTVSWYQQALGQGPQFIFQYYREEENGRGNFPPRFSGLQFPNYSSELNVNALELDDSALYLCASSFYTGTSAGTDTQYFGPGTRLTVL.